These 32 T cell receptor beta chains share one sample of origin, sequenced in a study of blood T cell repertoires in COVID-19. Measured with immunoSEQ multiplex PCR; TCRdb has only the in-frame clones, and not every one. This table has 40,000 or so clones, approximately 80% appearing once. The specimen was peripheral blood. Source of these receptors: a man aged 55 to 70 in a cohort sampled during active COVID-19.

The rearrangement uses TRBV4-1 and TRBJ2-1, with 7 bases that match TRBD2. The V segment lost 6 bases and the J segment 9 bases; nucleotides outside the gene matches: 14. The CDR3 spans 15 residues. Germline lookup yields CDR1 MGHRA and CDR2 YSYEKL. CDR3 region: CASRPRAGSTGEQFF. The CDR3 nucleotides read TGCGCCAGCAGACCTAGAGCGGGATCTACGGGTGAGCAGTTCTTC.

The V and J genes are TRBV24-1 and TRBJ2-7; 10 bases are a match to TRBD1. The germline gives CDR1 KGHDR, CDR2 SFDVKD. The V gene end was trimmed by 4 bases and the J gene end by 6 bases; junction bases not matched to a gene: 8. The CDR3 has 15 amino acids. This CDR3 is CATSDQTGGRGEQYF. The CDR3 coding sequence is TGTGCCACCAGTGACCAGACAGGGGGCAGGGGCGAGCAGTACTTC.

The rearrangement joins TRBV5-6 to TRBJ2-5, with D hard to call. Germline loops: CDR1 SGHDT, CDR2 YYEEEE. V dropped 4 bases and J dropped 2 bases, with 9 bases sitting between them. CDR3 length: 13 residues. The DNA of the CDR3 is TGTGCCAGCAGCCTGGTTTCACAAGAGACCCAGTACTTC. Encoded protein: CASSLVSQETQYF.

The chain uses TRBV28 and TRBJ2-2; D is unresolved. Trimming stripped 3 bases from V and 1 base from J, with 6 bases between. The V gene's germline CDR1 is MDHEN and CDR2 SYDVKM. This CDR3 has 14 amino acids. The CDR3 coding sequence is TGTGCCAGCAGTTTTAGCATGAACACCGGGGAGCTGTTTTTT. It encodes CASSFSMNTGELFF.

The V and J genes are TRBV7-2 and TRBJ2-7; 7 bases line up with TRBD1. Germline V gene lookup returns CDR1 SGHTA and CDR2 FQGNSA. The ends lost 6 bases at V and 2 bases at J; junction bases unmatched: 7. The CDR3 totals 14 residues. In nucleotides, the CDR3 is TGTGCCAGCAGTACTAGACAGGGAGCCTACGAGCAGTACTTC. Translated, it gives CASSTRQGAYEQYF.

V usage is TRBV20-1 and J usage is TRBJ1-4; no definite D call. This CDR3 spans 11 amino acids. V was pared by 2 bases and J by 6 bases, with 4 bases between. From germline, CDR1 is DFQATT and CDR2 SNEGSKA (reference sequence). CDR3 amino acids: CSARIDEKLFF. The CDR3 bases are TGCAGTGCTAGAATAGATGAAAAACTGTTTTTT.

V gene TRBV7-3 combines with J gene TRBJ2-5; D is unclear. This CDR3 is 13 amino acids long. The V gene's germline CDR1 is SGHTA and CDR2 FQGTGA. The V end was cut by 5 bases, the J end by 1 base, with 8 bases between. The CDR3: CASSILAQETQYF. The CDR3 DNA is TGTGCCAGCAGCATACTTGCCCAAGAGACCCAGTACTTC.

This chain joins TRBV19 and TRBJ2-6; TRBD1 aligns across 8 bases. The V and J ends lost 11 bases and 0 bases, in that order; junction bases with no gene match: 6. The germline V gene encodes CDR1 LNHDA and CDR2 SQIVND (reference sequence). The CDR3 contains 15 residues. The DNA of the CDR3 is TGTGCCTCGGGACAGGCCCGCTCTGGGGCCAACGTCCTGACTTTC. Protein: CASGQARSGANVLTF.

The CDR3 DNA follows: TGTGCCAGTAGTGCCCTTTCGCAGGGAACCTATGGCTACACCTTC. Protein sequence: CASSALSQGTYGYTF. The rearrangement links TRBV19 to TRBJ1-2; TRBD1 might be the D (5 bases). Germline V lookup: CDR1 LNHDA, CDR2 SQIVND (reference sequence). CDR3 length: 15 amino acids. The V end was cut by 5 bases, the J end by 4 bases, with 17 bases between.

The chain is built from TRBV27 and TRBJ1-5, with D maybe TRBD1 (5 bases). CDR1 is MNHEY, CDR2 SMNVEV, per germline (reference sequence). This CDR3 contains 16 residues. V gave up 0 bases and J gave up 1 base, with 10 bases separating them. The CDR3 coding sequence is TGTGCCAGCAGTTTATCGGGGGGAGGGAGCAATCAGCCCCAGCATTTT. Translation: CASSLSGGGSNQPQHF.

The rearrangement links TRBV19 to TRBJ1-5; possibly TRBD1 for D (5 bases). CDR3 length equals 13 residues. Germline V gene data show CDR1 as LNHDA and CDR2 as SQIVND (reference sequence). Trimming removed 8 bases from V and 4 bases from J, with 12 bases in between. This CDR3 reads CASGGVKNQPQHF. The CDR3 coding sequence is TGTGCCAGTGGGGGGGTGAAGAATCAGCCCCAGCATTTT.

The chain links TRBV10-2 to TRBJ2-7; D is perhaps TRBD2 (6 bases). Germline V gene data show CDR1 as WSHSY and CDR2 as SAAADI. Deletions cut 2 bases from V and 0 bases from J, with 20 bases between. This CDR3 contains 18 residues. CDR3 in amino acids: CASSESPYRRVLSYEQYF. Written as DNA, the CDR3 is TGCGCCAGCAGTGAGAGTCCCTATAGGAGGGTCCTCTCCTACGAGCAGTACTTC.

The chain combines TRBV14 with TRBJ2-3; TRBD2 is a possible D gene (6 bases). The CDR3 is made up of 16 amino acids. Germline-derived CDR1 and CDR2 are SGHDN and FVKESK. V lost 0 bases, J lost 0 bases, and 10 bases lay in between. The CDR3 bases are TGTGCCAGCAGCCAAGATCAAGGGAGGAGCACAGATACGCAGTATTTT. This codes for CASSQDQGRSTDTQYF.

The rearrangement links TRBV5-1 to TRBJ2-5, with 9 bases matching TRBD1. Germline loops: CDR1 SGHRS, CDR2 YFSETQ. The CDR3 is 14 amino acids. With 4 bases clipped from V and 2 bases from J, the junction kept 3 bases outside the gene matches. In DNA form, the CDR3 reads TGCGCCAGCAGCCCCGGGACAGGGCAAGAGACCCAGTACTTC. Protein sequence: CASSPGTGQETQYF.

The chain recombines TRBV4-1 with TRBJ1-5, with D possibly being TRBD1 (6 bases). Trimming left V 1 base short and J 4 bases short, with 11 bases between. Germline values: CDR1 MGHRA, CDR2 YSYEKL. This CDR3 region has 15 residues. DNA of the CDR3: TGCGCCAGCAGCCAAGGAGTACAGGGAAATCAGCCCCAGCATTTT. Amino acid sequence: CASSQGVQGNQPQHF.

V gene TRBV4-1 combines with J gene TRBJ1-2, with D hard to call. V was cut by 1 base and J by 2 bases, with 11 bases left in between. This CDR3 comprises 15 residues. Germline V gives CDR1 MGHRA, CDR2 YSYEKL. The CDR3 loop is CASSQGQASNYGYTF. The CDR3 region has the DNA TGCGCCAGCAGCCAAGGCCAGGCATCAAACTATGGCTACACCTTC.

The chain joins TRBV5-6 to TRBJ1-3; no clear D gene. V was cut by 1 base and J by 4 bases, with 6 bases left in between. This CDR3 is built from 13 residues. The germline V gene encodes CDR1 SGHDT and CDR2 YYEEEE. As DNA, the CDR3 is TGTGCCAGCAGCTTGCGGGGAGGAAACACCATATATTTT. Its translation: CASSLRGGNTIYF.

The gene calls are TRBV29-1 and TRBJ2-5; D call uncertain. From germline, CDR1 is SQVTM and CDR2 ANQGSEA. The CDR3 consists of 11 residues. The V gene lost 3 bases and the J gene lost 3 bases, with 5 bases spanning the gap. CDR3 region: CSVDRKETQYF. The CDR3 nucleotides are TGCAGCGTTGACAGAAAAGAGACCCAGTACTTC.

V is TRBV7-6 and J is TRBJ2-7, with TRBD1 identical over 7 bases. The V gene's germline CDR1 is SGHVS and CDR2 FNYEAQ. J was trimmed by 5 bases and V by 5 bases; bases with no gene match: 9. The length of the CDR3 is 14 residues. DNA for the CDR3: TGTGCCAGCAGCCCGCGACAGGGAGTGGACGAGCAGTACTTC. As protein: CASSPRQGVDEQYF.

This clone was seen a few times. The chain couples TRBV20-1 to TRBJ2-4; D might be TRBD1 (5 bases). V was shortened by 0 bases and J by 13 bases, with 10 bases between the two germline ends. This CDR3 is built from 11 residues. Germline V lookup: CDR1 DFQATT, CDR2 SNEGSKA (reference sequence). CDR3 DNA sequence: TGCAGTGCTAGAGATGGTAGGGGCCAGTACTTC. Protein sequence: CSARDGRGQYF.

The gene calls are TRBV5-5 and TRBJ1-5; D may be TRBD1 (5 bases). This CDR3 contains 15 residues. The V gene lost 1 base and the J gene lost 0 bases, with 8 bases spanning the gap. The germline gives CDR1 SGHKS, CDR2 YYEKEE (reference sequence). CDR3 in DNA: TGTGCCAGCAGCTTGTTCAGGGCTAGCAATCAGCCCCAGCATTTT. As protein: CASSLFRASNQPQHF.

The CDR3 loop is CASSSGRNNQPQHF. CDR3 DNA sequence: TGTGCCAGCAGCTCGGGTCGTAACAATCAGCCCCAGCATTTT. This chain links TRBV7-2 with TRBJ1-5; D gene unclear. Germline lookup yields CDR1 SGHTA and CDR2 FQGNSA. The CDR3 is 14 amino acids. Trimming left V 4 bases short and J 3 bases short, with 10 bases between.

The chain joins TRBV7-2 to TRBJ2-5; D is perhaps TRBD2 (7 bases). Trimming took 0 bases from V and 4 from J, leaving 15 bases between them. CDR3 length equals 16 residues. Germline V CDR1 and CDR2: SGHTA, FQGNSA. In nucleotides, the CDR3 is TGTGCCAGCAGCTTAGCAGGGGGGGCTTTGGGAGAGACCCAGTACTTC. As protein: CASSLAGGALGETQYF.

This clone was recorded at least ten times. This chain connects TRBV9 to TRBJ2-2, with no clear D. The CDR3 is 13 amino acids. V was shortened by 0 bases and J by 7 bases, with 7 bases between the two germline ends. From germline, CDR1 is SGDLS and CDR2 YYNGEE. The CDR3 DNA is TGTGCCAGCAGCGTAGGGGCCCTCGGGGAGCTGTTTTTT. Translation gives CASSVGALGELFF.

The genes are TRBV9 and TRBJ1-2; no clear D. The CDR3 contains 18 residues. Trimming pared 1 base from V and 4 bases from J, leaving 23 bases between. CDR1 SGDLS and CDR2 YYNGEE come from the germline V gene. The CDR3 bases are TGTGCCAGCAGCGTAATGAGCGGGAGGGCCGTTGGAGGCTATGGCTACACCTTC. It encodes CASSVMSGRAVGGYGYTF. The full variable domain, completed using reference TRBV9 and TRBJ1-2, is DSGVTQTPKHLITATGQRVTLRCSPRSGDLSVYWYQQSLDQGLQFLIQYYNGEERAKGNILERFSAQQFPDLHSELNLSSLELGDSALYFCASSVMSGRAVGGYGYTFGSGTRLTVV.

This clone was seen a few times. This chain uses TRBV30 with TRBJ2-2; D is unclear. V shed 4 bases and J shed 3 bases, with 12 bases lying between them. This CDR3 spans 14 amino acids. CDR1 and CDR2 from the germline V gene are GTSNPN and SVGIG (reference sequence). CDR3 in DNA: TGTGCCTGGAAAATTATCCGGGACACCGGGGAGCTGTTTTTT. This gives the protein CAWKIIRDTGELFF.

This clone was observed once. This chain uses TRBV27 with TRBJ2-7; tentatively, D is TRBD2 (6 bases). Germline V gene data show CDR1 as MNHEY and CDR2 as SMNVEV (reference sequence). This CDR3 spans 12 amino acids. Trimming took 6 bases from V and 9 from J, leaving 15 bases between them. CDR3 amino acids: CASSPGVVGQYF. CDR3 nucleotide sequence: TGTGCCAGCAGCCCGGGAGTCGTTGGGCAGTACTTC.

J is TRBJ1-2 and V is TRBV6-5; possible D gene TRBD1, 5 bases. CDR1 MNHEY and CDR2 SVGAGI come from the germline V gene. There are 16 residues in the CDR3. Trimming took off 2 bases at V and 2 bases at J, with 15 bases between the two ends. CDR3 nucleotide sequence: TGTGCCAGCAGTTACACTTTCAGGGATTCAAACTATGGCTACACCTTC. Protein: CASSYTFRDSNYGYTF.

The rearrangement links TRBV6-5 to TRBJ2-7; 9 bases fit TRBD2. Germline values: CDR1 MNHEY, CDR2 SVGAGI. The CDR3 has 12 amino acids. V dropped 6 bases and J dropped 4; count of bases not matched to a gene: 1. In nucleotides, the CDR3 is TGTGCCAGCAGCGCGGGGGGGTACGAGCAGTACTTC. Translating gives CASSAGGYEQYF.

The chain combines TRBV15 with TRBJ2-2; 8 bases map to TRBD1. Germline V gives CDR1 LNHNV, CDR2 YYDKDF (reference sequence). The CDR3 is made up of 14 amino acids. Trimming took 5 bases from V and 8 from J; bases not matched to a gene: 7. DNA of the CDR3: TGTGCCACCAGCGGACAGGGCTCGAGGGGGGAGCTGTTTTTT. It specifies CATSGQGSRGELFF.

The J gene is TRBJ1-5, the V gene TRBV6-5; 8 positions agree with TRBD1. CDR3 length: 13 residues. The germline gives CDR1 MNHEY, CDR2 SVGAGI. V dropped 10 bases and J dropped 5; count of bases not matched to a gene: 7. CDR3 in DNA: TGTGCCACCTTGGACAGGGCGTATCAGCCCCAGCATTTT. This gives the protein CATLDRAYQPQHF.

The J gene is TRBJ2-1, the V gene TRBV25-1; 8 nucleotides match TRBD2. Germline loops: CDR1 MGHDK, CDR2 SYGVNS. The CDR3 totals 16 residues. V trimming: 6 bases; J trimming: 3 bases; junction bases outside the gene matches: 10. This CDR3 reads CASSPSFGRDYNEQFF. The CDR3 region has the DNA TGTGCCAGCAGCCCCTCATTCGGGAGGGACTACAATGAGCAGTTCTTC.